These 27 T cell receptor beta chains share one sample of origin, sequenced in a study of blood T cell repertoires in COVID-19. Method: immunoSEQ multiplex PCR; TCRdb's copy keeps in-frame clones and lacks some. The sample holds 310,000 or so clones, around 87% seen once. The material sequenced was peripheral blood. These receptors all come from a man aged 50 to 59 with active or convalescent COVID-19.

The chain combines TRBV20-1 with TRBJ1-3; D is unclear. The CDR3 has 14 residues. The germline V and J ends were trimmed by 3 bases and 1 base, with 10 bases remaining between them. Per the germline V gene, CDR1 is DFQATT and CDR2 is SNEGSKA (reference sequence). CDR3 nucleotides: TGCAGTGCTAGTGTCACTTATTCTGGAAACACCATATATTTT. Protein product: CSASVTYSGNTIYF.

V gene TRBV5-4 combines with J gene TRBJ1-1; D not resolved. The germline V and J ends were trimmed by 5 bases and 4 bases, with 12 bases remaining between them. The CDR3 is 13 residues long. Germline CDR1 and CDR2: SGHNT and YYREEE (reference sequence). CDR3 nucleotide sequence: TGTGCCAGCAGGGTAACAGAAGCCACTGAAGCTTTCTTT. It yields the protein CASRVTEATEAFF.

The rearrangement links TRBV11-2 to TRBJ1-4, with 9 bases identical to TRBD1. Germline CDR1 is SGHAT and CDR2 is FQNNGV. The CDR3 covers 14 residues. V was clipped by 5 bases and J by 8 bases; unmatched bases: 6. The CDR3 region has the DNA TGTGCCAGCAGCCGGGGACAGGGTTCCGAAAAACTGTTTTTT. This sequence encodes CASSRGQGSEKLFF.

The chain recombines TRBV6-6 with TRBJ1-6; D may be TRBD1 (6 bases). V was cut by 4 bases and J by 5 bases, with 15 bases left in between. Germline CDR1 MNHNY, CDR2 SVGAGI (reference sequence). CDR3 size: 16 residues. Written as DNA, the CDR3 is TGTGCCAGCAGTTCCAGGGGTACAGCCAATAATTCACCCCTCCACTTT. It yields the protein CASSSRGTANNSPLHF.

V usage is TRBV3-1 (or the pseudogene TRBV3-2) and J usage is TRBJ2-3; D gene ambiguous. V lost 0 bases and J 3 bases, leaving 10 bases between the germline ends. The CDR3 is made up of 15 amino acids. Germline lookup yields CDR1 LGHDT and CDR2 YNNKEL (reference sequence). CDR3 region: CASSQDLLSTDTQYF. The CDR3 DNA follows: TGTGCCAGCAGCCAAGATCTGCTGAGTACAGATACGCAGTATTTT.

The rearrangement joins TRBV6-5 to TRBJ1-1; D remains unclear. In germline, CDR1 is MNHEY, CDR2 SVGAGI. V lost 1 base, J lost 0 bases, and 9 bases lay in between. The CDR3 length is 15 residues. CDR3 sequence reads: CASSYWALMNTEAFF. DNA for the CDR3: TGTGCCAGCAGTTACTGGGCACTTATGAACACTGAAGCTTTCTTT.

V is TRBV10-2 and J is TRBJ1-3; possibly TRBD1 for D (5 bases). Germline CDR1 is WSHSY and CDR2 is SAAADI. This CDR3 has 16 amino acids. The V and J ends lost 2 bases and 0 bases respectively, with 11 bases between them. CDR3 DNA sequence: TGCGCCAGCAGTGAGGGGGACTTCCTCTCTGGAAACACCATATATTTT. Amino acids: CASSEGDFLSGNTIYF.

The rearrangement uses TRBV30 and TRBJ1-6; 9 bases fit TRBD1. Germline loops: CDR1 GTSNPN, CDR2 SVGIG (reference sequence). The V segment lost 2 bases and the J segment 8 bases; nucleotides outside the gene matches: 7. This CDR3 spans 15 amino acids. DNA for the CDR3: TGTGCCTGGAGTTACGGGGGACAGGGATATTCACCCCTCCACTTT. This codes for CAWSYGGQGYSPLHF.

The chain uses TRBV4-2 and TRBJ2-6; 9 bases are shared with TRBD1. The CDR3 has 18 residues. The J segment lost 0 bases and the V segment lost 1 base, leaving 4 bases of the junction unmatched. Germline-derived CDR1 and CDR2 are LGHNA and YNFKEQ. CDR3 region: CASSQAGQGISGANVLTF. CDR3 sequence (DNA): TGTGCCAGCAGCCAAGCCGGACAGGGGATCTCTGGGGCCAACGTCCTGACTTTC.

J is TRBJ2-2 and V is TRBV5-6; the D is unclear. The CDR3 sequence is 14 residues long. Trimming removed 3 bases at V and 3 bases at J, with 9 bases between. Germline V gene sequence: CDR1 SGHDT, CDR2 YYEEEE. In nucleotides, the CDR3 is TGTGCCAGCAGCTCCCGCTACCACACCGGGGAGCTGTTTTTT. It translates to CASSSRYHTGELFF. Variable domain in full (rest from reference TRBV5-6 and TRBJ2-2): DAGVTQSPTHLIKTRGQQVTLRCSPKSGHDTVSWYQQALGQGPQFIFQYYEEEERQRGNFPDRFSGHQFPNYSSELNVNALLLGDSALYLCASSSRYHTGELFFGEGSRLTVL.

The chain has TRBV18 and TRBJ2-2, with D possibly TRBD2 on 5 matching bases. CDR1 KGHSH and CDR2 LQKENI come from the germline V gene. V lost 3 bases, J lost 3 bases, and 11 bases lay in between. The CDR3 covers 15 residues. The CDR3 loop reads CASSPGTGYTGELFF. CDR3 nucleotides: TGTGCCAGCTCACCGGGTACGGGGTACACCGGGGAGCTGTTTTTT.

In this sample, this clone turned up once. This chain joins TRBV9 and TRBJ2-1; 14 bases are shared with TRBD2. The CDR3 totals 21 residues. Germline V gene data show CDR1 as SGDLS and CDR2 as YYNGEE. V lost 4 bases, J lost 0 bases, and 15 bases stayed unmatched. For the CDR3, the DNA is TGTGCCAGCAGCTCCCAGAACCGGACTAGCGGGGGGAGATACTCCTACAATGAGCAGTTCTTC. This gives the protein CASSSQNRTSGGRYSYNEQFF.

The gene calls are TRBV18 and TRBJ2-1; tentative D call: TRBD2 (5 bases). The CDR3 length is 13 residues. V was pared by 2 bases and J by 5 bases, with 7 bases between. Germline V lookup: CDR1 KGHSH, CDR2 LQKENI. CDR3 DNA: TGTGCCAGCTCACCAGAGAGGGACAATGAGCAGTTCTTC. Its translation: CASSPERDNEQFF.

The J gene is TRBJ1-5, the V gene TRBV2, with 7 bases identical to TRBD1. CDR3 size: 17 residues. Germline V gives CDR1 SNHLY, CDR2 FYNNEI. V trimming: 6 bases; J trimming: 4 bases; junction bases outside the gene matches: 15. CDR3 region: CASRPGGDSPSNQPQHF. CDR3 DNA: TGTGCCAGCAGGCCCGGAGGGGACAGCCCCTCTAATCAGCCCCAGCATTTT.

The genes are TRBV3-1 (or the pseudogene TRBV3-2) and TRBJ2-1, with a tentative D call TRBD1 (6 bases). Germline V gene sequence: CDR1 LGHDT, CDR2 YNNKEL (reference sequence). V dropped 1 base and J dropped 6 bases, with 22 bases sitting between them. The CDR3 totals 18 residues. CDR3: CASSQVLGKPVGGNEQFF. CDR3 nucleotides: TGTGCCAGCAGCCAAGTGTTGGGGAAACCGGTAGGGGGCAATGAGCAGTTCTTC.

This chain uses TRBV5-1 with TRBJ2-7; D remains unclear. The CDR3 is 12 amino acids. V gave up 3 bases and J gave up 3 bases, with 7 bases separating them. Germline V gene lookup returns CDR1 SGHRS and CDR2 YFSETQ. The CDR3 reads CASSSQDYEQYF. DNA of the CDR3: TGCGCCAGCAGCTCTCAGGACTACGAGCAGTACTTC.

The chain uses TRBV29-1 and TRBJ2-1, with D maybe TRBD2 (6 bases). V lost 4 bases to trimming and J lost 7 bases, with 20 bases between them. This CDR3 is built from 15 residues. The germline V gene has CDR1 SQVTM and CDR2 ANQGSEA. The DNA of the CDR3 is TGCAGCGTTGTCGCGGTACTAGCACTAATAAATGAGCAGTTCTTC. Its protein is CSVVAVLALINEQFF.

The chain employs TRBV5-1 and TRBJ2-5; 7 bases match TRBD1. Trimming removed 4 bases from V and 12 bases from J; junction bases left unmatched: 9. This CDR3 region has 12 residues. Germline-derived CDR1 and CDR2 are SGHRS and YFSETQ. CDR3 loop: CASSLGGQIKYF. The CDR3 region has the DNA TGCGCCAGCAGCCTTGGGGGACAGATCAAGTACTTC.

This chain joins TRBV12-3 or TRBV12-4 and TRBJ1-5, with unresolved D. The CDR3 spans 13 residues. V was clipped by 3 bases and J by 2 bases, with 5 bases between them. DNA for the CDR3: TGTGCCAGCAGTTTTCGGGGCAATCAGCCCCAGCATTTT. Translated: CASSFRGNQPQHF.

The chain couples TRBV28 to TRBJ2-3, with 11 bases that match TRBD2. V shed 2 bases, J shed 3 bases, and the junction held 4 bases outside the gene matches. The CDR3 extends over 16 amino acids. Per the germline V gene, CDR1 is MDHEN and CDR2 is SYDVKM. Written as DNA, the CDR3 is TGTGCCAGCAGTTTAGAGCCTAGCGGGAGGACAGATACGCAGTATTTT. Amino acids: CASSLEPSGRTDTQYF. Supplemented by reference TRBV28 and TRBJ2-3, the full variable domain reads DVKVTQSSRYLVKRTGEKVFLECVQDMDHENMFWYRQDPGLGLRLIYFSYDVKMKEKGDIPEGYSVSREKKERFSLILESASTNQTSMYLCASSLEPSGRTDTQYFGPGTRLTVL.

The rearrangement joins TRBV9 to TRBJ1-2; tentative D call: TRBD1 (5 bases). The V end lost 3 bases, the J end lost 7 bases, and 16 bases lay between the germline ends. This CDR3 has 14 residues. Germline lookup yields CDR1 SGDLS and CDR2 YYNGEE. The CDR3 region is CASSAPGGVSGYTF. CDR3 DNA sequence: TGTGCCAGCAGCGCCCCGGGGGGAGTAAGTGGCTACACCTTC.

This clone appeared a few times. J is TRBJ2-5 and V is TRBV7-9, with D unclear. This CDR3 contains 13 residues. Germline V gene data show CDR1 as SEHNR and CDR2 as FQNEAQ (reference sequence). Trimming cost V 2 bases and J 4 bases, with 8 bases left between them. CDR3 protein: CASSLITGETQYF. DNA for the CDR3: TGTGCCAGCAGCTTAATTACTGGAGAGACCCAGTACTTC.

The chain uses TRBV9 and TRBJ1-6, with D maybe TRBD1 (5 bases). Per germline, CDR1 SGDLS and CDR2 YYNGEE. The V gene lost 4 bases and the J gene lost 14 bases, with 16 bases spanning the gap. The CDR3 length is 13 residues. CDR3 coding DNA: TGTGCCAGCAGCCCATGGGGCCGCAGCACCCTCCACTTT. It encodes CASSPWGRSTLHF.

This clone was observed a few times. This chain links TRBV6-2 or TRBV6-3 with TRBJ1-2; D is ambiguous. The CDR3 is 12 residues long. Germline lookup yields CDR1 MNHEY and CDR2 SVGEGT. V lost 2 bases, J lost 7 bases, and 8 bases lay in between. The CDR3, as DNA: TGTGCCAGCAGTTACGCCAACACTGGCTACACCTTC. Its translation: CASSYANTGYTF.

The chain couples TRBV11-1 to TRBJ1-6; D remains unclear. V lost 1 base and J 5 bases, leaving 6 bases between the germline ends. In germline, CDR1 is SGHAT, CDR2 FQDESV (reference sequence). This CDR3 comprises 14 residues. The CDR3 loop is CASSLDGDNSPLHF. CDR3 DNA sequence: TGTGCCAGCAGCTTAGACGGAGATAATTCACCCCTCCACTTT.

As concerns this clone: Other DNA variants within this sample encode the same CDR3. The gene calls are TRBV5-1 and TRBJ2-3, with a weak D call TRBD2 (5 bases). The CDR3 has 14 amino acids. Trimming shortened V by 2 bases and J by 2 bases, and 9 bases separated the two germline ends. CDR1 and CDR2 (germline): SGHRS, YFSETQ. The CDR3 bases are TGCGCCAGCAGCTTAGCCGGGATCACAGATACGCAGTATTTT. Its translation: CASSLAGITDTQYF.

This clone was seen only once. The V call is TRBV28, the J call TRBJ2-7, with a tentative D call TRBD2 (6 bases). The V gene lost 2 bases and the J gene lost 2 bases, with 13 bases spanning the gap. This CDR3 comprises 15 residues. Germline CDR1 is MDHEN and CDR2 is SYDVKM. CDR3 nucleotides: TGTGCCAGCAGTTTAGGAGGGGCCCAGACCTACGAGCAGTACTTC. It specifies CASSLGGAQTYEQYF.